The next 9 T cell receptor beta chains were all read from a single sample in a study of T cell repertoires in aging, cancer and after chemotherapy. A mixed TRB-A/B primer pool amplified rearranged TRB by multiplex touch-down PCR. TCRdb redid the calling of the multiplex PCR reads with MiXCR, one entry per CDR3 protein. The sample contains approximately 4,100 distinct CDR3 sequences, more than 20% of which appear only once. TCR beta rearrangements were amplified from peripheral blood genomic DNA. The sequencing sample was made of blood. These receptor sequences come from a human donor in good health. The donor label of this sample is uncertain.

The chain carries TRBV11-1 and TRBJ1-6; tentative D call: TRBD1 (5 bases). This CDR3 has 15 residues. Trimming left V 1 base short and J 10 bases short, with 14 bases between. Germline values: CDR1 SGHAT, CDR2 FQDESV (reference sequence). As DNA, the CDR3 is TGTGCCAGCAGCTTAGAGGGGACCACGAGATCACCCCTCCACTTT. Translation gives CASSLEGTTRSPLHF.

The sample holds one count of this clonotype. The genes are TRBV4-2 and TRBJ2-7; possibly TRBD2 for D (6 bases). There are 17 residues in the CDR3. V shed 5 bases and J shed 2 bases, with 22 bases lying between them. CDR1 is LGHNA, CDR2 YNFKEQ, per germline. CDR3 amino acids: CASSSSGVQRAAYEQYF. The CDR3 nucleotides read TGTGCCAGCAGCTCCTCTGGGGTTCAGCGGGCAGCCTACGAGCAGTACTTC.

V and J are TRBV5-8 and TRBJ1-6; the match to TRBD1 covers 9 bases. The ends lost 6 bases at V and 7 bases at J; junction bases unmatched: 8. The CDR3 covers 15 residues. Per the germline V gene, CDR1 is SGHTS and CDR2 is YDEGEE. For the CDR3, the DNA is TGTGCCAGCAACCCATCGGGACAGGGAAATTCACCCCTCCACTTT. It specifies CASNPSGQGNSPLHF.

This clonotype was seen a handful of times. V is TRBV5-4 and J is TRBJ2-7; TRBD1 matches at 9 bases. The CDR3 has 15 amino acids. The V segment lost 3 bases and the J segment 2 bases; nucleotides outside the gene matches: 6. In germline, CDR1 is SGHNT, CDR2 YYREEE (reference sequence). CDR3 in DNA: TGTGCCAGCAGCTCCGGGACAGGGATTCCCTACGAGCAGTACTTC. It yields the protein CASSSGTGIPYEQYF.

This clonotype came up a few times. V gene TRBV7-9 combines with J gene TRBJ2-7; D uncertain. CDR1 SEHNR and CDR2 FQNEAQ come from the germline V gene (reference sequence). Trimming removed 1 base at V and 1 base at J, with 8 bases between. This CDR3 region has 14 residues. In nucleotides, the CDR3 is TGTGCCAGCAGCTTAGGAAAGGGATCCTACGAGCAGTACTTC. Translating it yields CASSLGKGSYEQYF.

The CDR3 DNA follows: TGTGCCAGCACCGAGAGGACAGGGGGGGCCTATGGCTACACCTTC. This encodes CASTERTGGAYGYTF. The chain couples TRBV12-3 or TRBV12-4 to TRBJ1-2, with 10 bases identical to TRBD1. The CDR3 runs 15 residues. V lost 7 bases, J lost 4 bases, and 9 bases stayed unmatched.

The rearrangement links TRBV2 to TRBJ2-3; D is possibly TRBD2 (6 bases). Looked up from germline, CDR1 is SNHLY and CDR2 is FYNNEI. V gave up 7 bases and J gave up 4 bases, with 18 bases separating them. The CDR3 extends over 15 amino acids. The chain's CDR3 is CASIEEHTGADTQYF. CDR3 in DNA: TGTGCCAGCATAGAGGAGCACACGGGAGCAGATACGCAGTATTTT.

This clonotype ranks as medium-sized. The CDR3 DNA reads as TGTGCCAGTAGGGAGGGGGGCAGAAACACCGGGGAGCTGTTTTTT. Its protein is CASREGGRNTGELFF. The V gene is TRBV19, the J gene TRBJ2-2, with D perhaps TRBD1 or TRBD2 (6 bases each). Germline V gene sequence: CDR1 LNHDA, CDR2 SQIVND (reference sequence). V dropped 6 bases and J dropped 2 bases, with 13 bases sitting between them. CDR3 length equals 15 residues.

This chain joins TRBV7-2 and TRBJ2-1; a weak D match, TRBD1 (5 bases). In germline, CDR1 is SGHTA, CDR2 FQGNSA. This CDR3 has 14 residues. The V end was cut by 5 bases, the J end by 8 bases, with 16 bases between. The CDR3 here is CASSPSPTVHEQFF. The CDR3 DNA follows: TGTGCCAGCAGCCCCTCCCCGACAGTGCATGAGCAGTTCTTC.